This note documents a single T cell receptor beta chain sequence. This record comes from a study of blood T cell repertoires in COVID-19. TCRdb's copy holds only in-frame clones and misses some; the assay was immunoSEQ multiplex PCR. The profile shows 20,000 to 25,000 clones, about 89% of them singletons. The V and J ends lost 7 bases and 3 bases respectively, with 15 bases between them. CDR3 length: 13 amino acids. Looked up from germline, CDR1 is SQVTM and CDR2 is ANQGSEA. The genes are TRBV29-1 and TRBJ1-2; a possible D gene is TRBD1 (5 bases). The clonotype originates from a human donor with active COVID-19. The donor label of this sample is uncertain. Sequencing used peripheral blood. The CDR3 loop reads CSADGQGDYGYTF. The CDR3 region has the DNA TGCAGCGCAGACGGACAAGGCGACTATGGCTACACCTTC. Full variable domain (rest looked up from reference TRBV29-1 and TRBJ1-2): SAVISQKPSRDICQRGTSLTIQCQVDSQVTMMFWYRQQPGQSLTLIATANQGSEATYESGFVIDKFPISRPNLTFSTLTVSNMSPEDSSIYLCSADGQGDYGYTFGSGTRLTVV.